One sample yielded the 27 T cell receptor beta chains listed below, sequenced in a study of OX40 agonist ivuxolimab in advanced cancers. Some clones are missing from TCRdb's copy, which holds only in-frame ones; the method was immunoSEQ multiplex PCR. In the table there are tens of thousands of clones, roughly 82% of which are singletons. Here the sequenced sample was CD4+ or CD8+ T cells sorted from blood, taken in a trial of the OX40 agonist ivuxolimab. All receptors come from an adult with an advanced solid tumor such as melanoma, head and neck, liver or kidney cancer.

The chain joins TRBV6-6 to TRBJ1-6, with 7 bases lining up with TRBD1. Germline V gene data show CDR1 as MNHNY and CDR2 as SVGAGI (reference sequence). The CDR3 has 14 residues. V was pared by 8 bases and J by 4 bases, with 5 bases of the junction left unmatched. The CDR3 region is CASGRTGYNSPLHF. The CDR3 DNA follows: TGTGCCAGCGGTCGGACAGGATATAATTCACCCCTCCACTTT.

V gene TRBV7-2 combines with J gene TRBJ2-3; D possibly uses TRBD1 or TRBD2 (5 bases each). With 2 bases removed from V and 6 bases from J, the gap between germline ends came to 15 bases. Germline loops: CDR1 SGHTA, CDR2 FQGNSA. The CDR3 is 15 residues long. CDR3 coding DNA: TGTGCCAGCAGCTTATCCCGGGGCCTCGCGGATACGCAGTATTTT. Its translation is CASSLSRGLADTQYF.

This clone has a handful of counts. The chain combines TRBV27 with TRBJ1-2, with a possible D match to TRBD1 (6 bases). The CDR3 has 14 residues. Germline V lookup: CDR1 MNHEY, CDR2 SMNVEV (reference sequence). V was clipped by 5 bases and J by 5 bases, with 15 bases between them. CDR3 DNA: TGTGCCAGCAGTGCACAGGGACCTCGGTATGGCTACACCTTC. It codes for CASSAQGPRYGYTF.

Worth noting for this clone: The junction differs from germline at one of its ends, possibly a read error. The V and J genes are TRBV7-7 and TRBJ2-2, with D uncertain. Germline V CDR1 and CDR2: SSHAT, FNYEAQ (reference sequence). This CDR3 has 14 residues. The CDR3 region has the DNA TGTGCTAGCAGCTTAGGGCCCGGCACCGGGGAGCTGTTTTTT. Translated, it gives CASSLGPGTGELFF.

The chain has TRBV29-1 and TRBJ1-2, with 9 nucleotides matching TRBD1. V lost 3 bases, J lost 4 bases, and 6 bases stayed unmatched. Germline values: CDR1 SQVTM, CDR2 ANQGSEA. The CDR3 runs 14 residues. This chain's CDR3 is CSVDPGQGIYGYTF. CDR3 DNA: TGCAGCGTTGACCCTGGACAGGGGATCTATGGCTACACCTTC.

This chain links TRBV7-9 with TRBJ1-1; D not certain. Trimming left V 7 bases short and J 1 base short, with 13 bases between. This CDR3 has 14 residues. Germline V gene lookup returns CDR1 SEHNR and CDR2 FQNEAQ (reference sequence). CDR3 coding DNA: TGTGCCAGCATCCTTTTAGTGGGGAACACTGAAGCTTTCTTT. It encodes CASILLVGNTEAFF. The full variable domain, with the rest looked up from reference TRBV7-9 and TRBJ1-1, is DTGVSQNPRHKITKRGQNVTFRCDPISEHNRLYWYRQTLGQGPEFLTYFQNEAQLEKSRLLSDRFSAERPKGSFSTLEIQRTEQGDSAMYLCASILLVGNTEAFFGQGTRLTVV.

V gene TRBV6-6 combines with J gene TRBJ2-5; D is uncertain. CDR1 and CDR2 from the germline V gene are MNHNY and SVGAGI (reference sequence). This CDR3 spans 13 amino acids. With 7 bases removed from V and 5 bases from J, the gap between germline ends came to 14 bases. CDR3 sequence (DNA): TGTGCCAGCATGCCGGGCTCACGGGAGACCCAGTACTTC. Translation: CASMPGSRETQYF.

The rearrangement links TRBV5-4 to TRBJ1-2; TRBD1 matches at 12 bases. The CDR3 extends over 15 amino acids. Germline CDR1 SGHNT, CDR2 YYREEE (reference sequence). V lost 4 bases and J lost 3; bases outside the gene matches: 4. The CDR3 reads CASSPGTGGDYGYTF. The CDR3 DNA follows: TGTGCCAGCAGCCCCGGGACAGGGGGCGACTATGGCTACACCTTC.

The genes are TRBV5-1 and TRBJ2-2; possible D gene TRBD2, 5 bases. Trimming shortened V by 4 bases and J by 4 bases, and 20 bases separated the two germline ends. CDR3 length equals 17 residues. Germline CDR1 SGHRS, CDR2 YFSETQ. CDR3 residues: CASSLSPPTTFTGELFF. Written as DNA, the CDR3 is TGCGCCAGCAGCCTATCGCCTCCGACTACGTTCACCGGGGAGCTGTTTTTT. The full variable domain, its missing parts supplied by reference TRBV5-1 and TRBJ2-2, is KAGVTQTPRYLIKTRGQQVTLSCSPISGHRSVSWYQQTPGQGLQFLFEYFSETQRNKGNFPGRFSGRQFSNSRSEMNVSTLELGDSALYLCASSLSPPTTFTGELFFGEGSRLTVL.

The chain joins TRBV7-9 to TRBJ1-3; a weak D match, TRBD1 (5 bases). Germline values: CDR1 SEHNR, CDR2 FQNEAQ (reference sequence). The CDR3 loop spans 16 amino acids. V was trimmed by 4 bases and J by 3 bases, leaving 16 bases between them. Here the CDR3 DNA reads TGTGCCAGCAGCTCTTTATGGGGCGCGAATGGAAACACCATATATTTT. Translation gives CASSSLWGANGNTIYF.

J is TRBJ2-3 and V is TRBV6-5, with D tentatively TRBD2 (6 bases). This CDR3 is 16 amino acids long. The germline V gene has CDR1 MNHEY and CDR2 SVGAGI. The V end lost 2 bases, the J end lost 6 bases, and 18 bases lay between the germline ends. CDR3 protein: CASSYGRGPLGDTQYF. CDR3 nucleotides: TGTGCCAGCAGTTACGGGCGGGGTCCGCTCGGGGATACGCAGTATTTT.

This clone was detected a few times. The J gene is TRBJ1-5, the V gene TRBV27; no firm D call. Germline CDR1 MNHEY, CDR2 SMNVEV (reference sequence). CDR3 length: 13 residues. Trimming stripped 8 bases from V and 1 base from J, with 9 bases between. The CDR3 nucleotides are TGTGCCAGCGGACCCTCGAGCAATCAGCCCCAGCATTTT. This gives the protein CASGPSSNQPQHF.

The chain is built from TRBV28 and TRBJ1-6, with D unclear. Germline V CDR1 and CDR2: MDHEN, SYDVKM. Between the trimmed V and J ends, which lost 6 bases and 8 bases, there was a span of 17 bases. This CDR3 region has 15 residues. CDR3 loop: CASSSPQAADSPLHF. The CDR3 nucleotides read TGTGCCAGCAGCTCTCCCCAGGCCGCCGATTCACCCCTCCACTTT.

CDR3 coding DNA: TGCGCCAGCAGCTTGGGTAGGACAGGGGGCGTGGATACGCAGTATTTT. Translation gives CASSLGRTGGVDTQYF. The rearrangement uses TRBV5-1 and TRBJ2-3, with 11 bases lining up with TRBD1. Germline values: CDR1 SGHRS, CDR2 YFSETQ. CDR3 length: 16 amino acids. V gave up 0 bases and J gave up 6 bases; unmatched junction bases: 6.

The rearrangement joins TRBV7-6 to TRBJ2-1; 12 positions agree with TRBD1. This CDR3 has 14 residues. Germline loops: CDR1 SGHVS, CDR2 FNYEAQ. V shed 3 bases, J shed 8 bases, and the junction held 2 bases outside the gene matches. This CDR3 is CASSLGQGADEQFF. CDR3 nucleotide sequence: TGTGCCAGCAGCTTGGGACAGGGGGCCGATGAGCAGTTCTTC.

The chain combines TRBV6-5 with TRBJ2-3; tentative D call: TRBD2 (5 bases). Trimming removed 7 bases from V and 5 bases from J, with 16 bases in between. The CDR3 has 14 residues. Germline-derived CDR1 and CDR2 are MNHEY and SVGAGI. The CDR3 DNA reads TGTGCCAGCATCTTCTCCGGGGATGGAGATACGCAGTATTTT. Its translation: CASIFSGDGDTQYF.

The chain is built from TRBV11-3 and TRBJ2-3; the match to TRBD2 covers 7 bases. The CDR3 has 15 residues. The V gene's germline CDR1 is SGHNT and CDR2 YENEEA. V trimming: 5 bases; J trimming: 2 bases; junction bases outside the gene matches: 7. The CDR3 here is CASSPPSGFTDTQYF. In DNA, the CDR3 is TGTGCCAGCAGCCCTCCTAGCGGTTTCACAGATACGCAGTATTTT.

The genes are TRBV30 and TRBJ1-1; D remains unclear. Germline V gene sequence: CDR1 GTSNPN, CDR2 SVGIG (reference sequence). V lost 4 bases and J 5 bases, leaving 14 bases between the germline ends. The CDR3 covers 13 residues. The CDR3 reads CAWTVRVETEAFF. The CDR3 DNA reads TGTGCCTGGACTGTTAGGGTGGAGACTGAAGCTTTCTTT. Supplemented by reference TRBV30 and TRBJ1-1, the full variable domain reads SQTIHQWPATLVQPVGSPLSLECTVEGTSNPNLYWYRQAAGRGLQLLFYSVGIGQISSEVPQNLSASRPQDRQFILSSKKLLLSDSGFYLCAWTVRVETEAFFGQGTRLTVV.

The rearrangement uses TRBV4-3 and TRBJ2-2, with a weak D call TRBD1 (6 bases). Trimming cost V 3 bases and J 4 bases, with 12 bases left between them. Looked up from germline, CDR1 is LGHNA and CDR2 is YSLEER. This CDR3 contains 15 residues. The CDR3 DNA is TGCGCCAGCAGCCACCCGGGGACACGCACCGGGGAGCTGTTTTTT. Translated, it gives CASSHPGTRTGELFF.

The table lists this clone with a count of one. The chain carries TRBV7-6 and TRBJ2-5; 9 bases map to TRBD2. J gave up 4 bases and V 5 bases, and 5 bases lay outside the gene matches. The CDR3 is 14 amino acids. Germline CDR1 is SGHVS and CDR2 is FNYEAQ. CDR3 protein: CASSPSSGTETQYF. The CDR3 DNA is TGTGCCAGCAGCCCCTCTAGCGGGACAGAGACCCAGTACTTC.

V and J are TRBV2 and TRBJ1-1; D is perhaps TRBD1 (5 bases). Trimming removed 6 bases at V and 1 base at J, with 9 bases between. This CDR3 spans 13 amino acids. Germline V gives CDR1 SNHLY, CDR2 FYNNEI. The CDR3 spells CASSGDQNTEAFF. The CDR3 nucleotides read TGTGCCAGCAGCGGGGACCAGAACACTGAAGCTTTCTTT. Drawing the rest from reference TRBV2 and TRBJ1-1, the complete variable domain is EPEVTQTPSHQVTQMGQEVILRCVPISNHLYFYWYRQILGQKVEFLVSFYNNEISEKSEIFDDQFSVERPDGSNFTLKIRSTKLEDSAMYFCASSGDQNTEAFFGQGTRLTVV.

The chain has TRBV30 and TRBJ2-1; tentative D call: TRBD1 (6 bases). CDR3 length equals 14 residues. Germline V gives CDR1 GTSNPN, CDR2 SVGIG (reference sequence). The ends were cut back, 2 bases at V and 4 bases at J, with 12 bases in the middle. CDR3 DNA sequence: TGTGCCTGGAGTCAGGGGTTCGCATACAATGAGCAGTTCTTC. Translation: CAWSQGFAYNEQFF.

The V call is TRBV5-1, the J call TRBJ2-3; 8 bases fit TRBD1. After removal of 0 bases from V and 3 bases from J, the junction contained 6 bases not matched to a gene. Germline CDR1 SGHRS, CDR2 YFSETQ. This CDR3 contains 16 residues. CDR3 in DNA: TGCGCCAGCAGCTTGGACCGGGACAGGAGTACAGATACGCAGTATTTT. This gives the protein CASSLDRDRSTDTQYF. The entire variable domain, with the rest obtained from reference TRBV5-1 and TRBJ2-3, is as follows: KAGVTQTPRYLIKTRGQQVTLSCSPISGHRSVSWYQQTPGQGLQFLFEYFSETQRNKGNFPGRFSGRQFSNSRSEMNVSTLELGDSALYLCASSLDRDRSTDTQYFGPGTRLTVL.

The V and J genes are TRBV5-4 and TRBJ2-7; D is uncertain. The CDR3 is 13 residues long. The V and J ends lost 1 base and 3 bases respectively, with 8 bases between them. CDR1 and CDR2 (germline): SGHNT, YYREEE (reference sequence). This chain's CDR3 is CASSLSPDYEQYF. CDR3 nucleotide sequence: TGTGCCAGCAGCTTGTCTCCGGACTACGAGCAGTACTTC.

The chain links TRBV6-1 to TRBJ1-2; D unresolved. Germline V gene lookup returns CDR1 MNHNS and CDR2 SASEGT. This CDR3 comprises 15 residues. Between the trimmed V and J ends, which lost 11 bases and 3 bases, there was a span of 22 bases. CDR3 loop: CAGLATGEEHYGYTF. In DNA form, the CDR3 reads TGTGCCGGGCTGGCGACGGGAGAGGAGCACTATGGCTACACCTTC.

The CDR3 loop reads CASSPTRGNTEAFF. Here the CDR3 DNA reads TGCGCCAGCAGCCCAACTCGGGGTAACACTGAAGCTTTCTTT. V is TRBV5-1 and J is TRBJ1-1; D call uncertain. Per the germline V gene, CDR1 is SGHRS and CDR2 is YFSETQ. The CDR3 runs 14 residues. Trimming pared 4 bases from V and 2 bases from J, leaving 12 bases between.

This clone was counted only a few times. The rearrangement joins TRBV2 to TRBJ2-7; D gene unclear. The CDR3 runs to 14 residues. The germline gives CDR1 SNHLY, CDR2 FYNNEI. V lost 7 bases and J lost 3, with 16 bases in between. The CDR3 DNA sequence: TGTGCCAGCACCACTGGGGTGATGGGCTACGAGCAGTACTTC. Residues: CASTTGVMGYEQYF.